A single T cell receptor beta chain is shown here with its context. Its antigen is as yet unknown. Prior to sequencing, the ViraFEST assay stimulated PBMC with viral peptide pools, which expanded the antigen-specific CD4+ T cells. Culture lasted about ten days before CD4+ T cell isolation. Infection dated between March and December 2020, before the Alpha, Beta and Delta variants reached the United States. Each culture had half its medium swapped for IL-2 medium on days 3 and 7. This record belongs to a study of vaccination effects on CD4 cells after COVID-19. Study overall: Participants were given two doses of BNT162b2 or mRNA-1273 vaccine.

Profiling relied on immunoSEQ multiplex PCR, and the TCRdb table lists in-frame clones only, not all of them. Of 20,000 to 25,000 clones detected, over 65% appear once; the ten largest clones hold roughly two fifths. General study points: The study enrolled few convalescent patients and sampled no early post-infection timepoints. Late after vaccination, infection- and vaccine-induced clones showed marked clonal contraction.

This sequence was found in a human donor who had a prior SARS-CoV-2 infection. Sequencing used CD4+ T cells from PBMCs cultured with a peptide pool, obtained before COVID-19 vaccination.

The CDR3 region has the DNA TGTGCCAGCAGCCCAAACCCTTTGCAGGGCGCTGGAAACACCATATATTTT. Encoded protein: CASSPNPLQGAGNTIYF. V gene TRBV2 combines with J gene TRBJ1-3, with D perhaps matching TRBD1 (5 bases). There are 17 residues in the CDR3. V lost 6 bases to trimming and J lost 2 bases, with 20 bases between them. Germline V gene lookup returns CDR1 SNHLY and CDR2 FYNNEI.